This entry lists 20 T cell receptor beta chains sequenced from one sample in a study of siplizumab effects on memory and regulatory T cells. The table came from immunoSEQ multiplex PCR; TCRdb's copy has only in-frame clones and leaves some out. The data contain about 72,000 clones, roughly 89% of them singletons. The sample taken for sequencing was CD8+ T cells sorted from blood. Receptors originate from a human donor in good health.

The CDR3 loop is CASSVEGLKVNTEAFF. The CDR3 DNA reads as TGTGCCAGCAGCGTAGAGGGGTTGAAGGTGAACACTGAAGCTTTCTTT. This chain connects TRBV9 to TRBJ1-1; D might be TRBD1 (5 bases). This CDR3 comprises 16 residues. Germline V CDR1 and CDR2: SGDLS, YYNGEE. Trimming took off 0 bases at V and 0 bases at J, with 12 bases between the two ends.

V is TRBV18 and J is TRBJ2-7, with TRBD1 matching over 7 bases. This CDR3 has 14 amino acids. J was trimmed by 0 bases and V by 8 bases; bases with no gene match: 7. The germline V gene encodes CDR1 KGHSH and CDR2 LQKENI. CDR3 protein: CASQSGDSSYEQYF. CDR3 nucleotide sequence: TGTGCCAGCCAATCTGGGGACAGCTCCTACGAGCAGTACTTC.

The chain has TRBV14 and TRBJ2-7; no reliable D call. V gave up 4 bases and J gave up 3 bases, with 10 bases separating them. The CDR3 length is 13 residues. Germline V gene sequence: CDR1 SGHDN, CDR2 FVKESK. The chain's CDR3 is CASSRSWGYEQYF. The CDR3 DNA follows: TGTGCCAGCAGCCGGAGTTGGGGCTACGAGCAGTACTTC.

A note on this clone: This sample includes further DNA sequences coding for the same CDR3. The gene calls are TRBV19 and TRBJ2-7, with D hard to call. V shed 1 base and J shed 1 base, with 8 bases lying between them. There are 14 residues in the CDR3. Germline V gene lookup returns CDR1 LNHDA and CDR2 SQIVND (reference sequence). DNA of the CDR3: TGTGCCAGTAGTATAGGCGGCAGTTCCTACGAGCAGTACTTC. Encoded protein: CASSIGGSSYEQYF.

The table lists this clone with a count of one. The genes are TRBV19 and TRBJ1-1; D unresolved. Per germline, CDR1 LNHDA and CDR2 SQIVND (reference sequence). Trimming cost V 3 bases and J 2 bases, with 10 bases left between them. The CDR3 has 14 residues. CDR3 coding DNA: TGTGCCAGTAGTATCAAGTTCCCCAACACTGAAGCTTTCTTT. It codes for CASSIKFPNTEAFF.

This rearrangement joins TRBV27 to TRBJ2-1; D is unclear. The CDR3 is made up of 14 amino acids. Trimming cost V 5 bases and J 6 bases, with 14 bases left between them. Germline V lookup: CDR1 MNHEY, CDR2 SMNVEV (reference sequence). CDR3 DNA: TGTGCCAGCAGTGTGGCTTTCGACGGCAATGAGCAGTTCTTC. Its protein product is CASSVAFDGNEQFF.

CDR3 residues: CASSDFAPYF. The CDR3 DNA reads TGTGCCAGCAGTGACTTCGCCCCCTACTTC. J is TRBJ2-7 and V is TRBV6-1; D gene ambiguous. The CDR3 is 10 residues long. The germline V gene has CDR1 MNHNS and CDR2 SASEGT. The V end was cut by 3 bases, the J end by 13 bases, with 10 bases between.

V usage is TRBV6-4 and J usage is TRBJ2-1; D remains unclear. Trimming stripped 2 bases from V and 1 base from J, with 15 bases between. Per germline, CDR1 MRHNA and CDR2 SNTAGT. The CDR3 is 17 residues long. The CDR3 DNA is TGTGCCAGCAGTGACCCCCTGGCGAGCGAATCCTACAATGAGCAGTTCTTC. Its translation: CASSDPLASESYNEQFF.

CDR3 nucleotides: TGTGCCAGCAGCTTGGACCCCGGGACTAGCGCTTTAACAGATACGCAGTATTTT. The encoded protein is CASSLDPGTSALTDTQYF. The chain has TRBV11-2 and TRBJ2-3, with 10 nucleotides matching TRBD2. This CDR3 has 18 amino acids. With 3 bases clipped from V and 3 bases from J, the junction kept 12 bases outside the gene matches. The germline V gene encodes CDR1 SGHAT and CDR2 FQNNGV.

The chain employs TRBV10-1 and TRBJ2-2; possible D gene TRBD2, 5 bases. This CDR3 is built from 15 residues. The germline V and J ends were trimmed by 2 bases and 1 base, with 8 bases remaining between them. Germline-derived CDR1 and CDR2 are WNHNN and SYGVQD (reference sequence). CDR3 region: CASSESGLNTGELFF. CDR3 sequence (DNA): TGCGCCAGCAGTGAGAGCGGATTGAACACCGGGGAGCTGTTTTTT.

The genes are TRBV11-2 and TRBJ2-7; the match to TRBD1 covers 7 bases. With 5 bases clipped from V and 5 bases from J, the junction kept 12 bases outside the gene matches. The CDR3 is 15 amino acids. The germline V gene encodes CDR1 SGHAT and CDR2 FQNNGV. CDR3 sequence reads: CASSLQGSSSNEQYF. Written as DNA, the CDR3 is TGTGCCAGCAGCCTACAGGGGTCCTCTAGTAACGAGCAGTACTTC.

The J gene is TRBJ1-1, the V gene TRBV19, with D uncertain. The CDR3 is made up of 12 amino acids. CDR1 and CDR2 (germline): LNHDA, SQIVND (reference sequence). Trimming removed 4 bases at V and 6 bases at J, with 9 bases between. The DNA for the CDR3 is TGTGCCAGTAGTAATGTCGGGGCTGAAGCTTTCTTT. This gives the protein CASSNVGAEAFF. Full variable domain (rest looked up from reference TRBV19 and TRBJ1-1): DGGITQSPKYLFRKEGQNVTLSCEQNLNHDAMYWYRQDPGQGLRLIYYSQIVNDFQKGDIAEGYSVSREKKESFPLTVTSAQKNPTAFYLCASSNVGAEAFFGQGTRLTVV.

The chain recombines TRBV5-6 with TRBJ2-7, with D perhaps matching TRBD1 (6 bases). Germline V lookup: CDR1 SGHDT, CDR2 YYEEEE. Trimming removed 1 base from V and 3 bases from J, with 11 bases in between. This CDR3 comprises 14 residues. CDR3 loop: CASSLTGTYYEQYF. The DNA of the CDR3 is TGTGCCAGCAGCTTGACAGGGACCTACTACGAGCAGTACTTC.

V and J are TRBV7-3 and TRBJ2-1; a weak D match, TRBD2 (6 bases). The germline V and J ends were trimmed by 5 bases and 4 bases, with 15 bases remaining between them. CDR1 and CDR2 (germline): SGHTA, FQGTGA. CDR3 length: 15 amino acids. This CDR3 is CASSLSVAGYNEQFF. DNA for the CDR3: TGTGCCAGCAGCCTCTCGGTGGCGGGGTACAATGAGCAGTTCTTC.

The rearrangement links TRBV15 to TRBJ2-7; 7 bases are shared with TRBD2. Per the germline V gene, CDR1 is LNHNV and CDR2 is YYDKDF (reference sequence). V was clipped by 3 bases and J by 3 bases; unmatched bases: 5. This CDR3 has 14 residues. DNA for the CDR3: TGTGCCACCAGCAGGAGCGAGCGGGACTACGAGCAGTACTTC. Its translation: CATSRSERDYEQYF. Variable domain in full (rest from reference TRBV15 and TRBJ2-7): DAMVIQNPRYQVTQFGKPVTLSCSQTLNHNVMYWYQQKSSQAPKLLFHYYDKDFNNEADTPDNFQSRRPNTSFCFLDIRSPGLGDTAMYLCATSRSERDYEQYFGPGTRLTVT.

The CDR3 protein is CASSLGWEGNEQFF. The CDR3 DNA is TGTGCCAGCAGCTTAGGTTGGGAGGGCAATGAGCAGTTCTTC. V and J are TRBV7-9 and TRBJ2-1; 7 bases align to TRBD2. The CDR3 covers 14 residues. Per germline, CDR1 SEHNR and CDR2 FQNEAQ (reference sequence). The junction had 3 bases not matched to a gene; V was cut back by 1 base and J by 6 bases. Combining the CDR3 with reference TRBV7-9 and TRBJ2-1 gives the whole variable domain DTGVSQNPRHKITKRGQNVTFRCDPISEHNRLYWYRQTLGQGPEFLTYFQNEAQLEKSRLLSDRFSAERPKGSFSTLEIQRTEQGDSAMYLCASSLGWEGNEQFFGPGTRLTVL.

The V and J genes are TRBV18 and TRBJ2-3, with D possibly being TRBD1 (5 bases). V was trimmed by 4 bases and J by 3 bases, leaving 5 bases between them. The CDR3 is 12 amino acids. CDR1 is KGHSH, CDR2 LQKENI, per germline. The chain's CDR3 is CASSQGTDTQYF. The CDR3 region has the DNA TGTGCCAGCTCACAGGGGACAGATACGCAGTATTTT.

The V call is TRBV2, the J call TRBJ1-1, with 7 bases that match TRBD1. V was pared by 8 bases and J by 7 bases, with 7 bases of the junction left unmatched. Germline-derived CDR1 and CDR2 are SNHLY and FYNNEI. The CDR3 length is 12 residues. This CDR3 reads CASGPGQFEAFF. In DNA form, the CDR3 reads TGTGCCAGCGGCCCGGGACAGTTTGAAGCTTTCTTT.

The chain employs TRBV25-1 and TRBJ2-5; tentatively, D is TRBD2 (5 bases). The CDR3 sequence is 14 residues long. The V end lost 1 base, the J end lost 0 bases, and 6 bases lay between the germline ends. Germline-derived CDR1 and CDR2 are MGHDK and SYGVNS. DNA of the CDR3: TGTGCCAGCAGTGAATTGACTAACCAAGAGACCCAGTACTTC. This codes for CASSELTNQETQYF.

The CDR3 reads CASSPTSAYNEQFF. The CDR3 bases are TGTGCCAGCAGTCCTACTAGCGCCTACAATGAGCAGTTCTTC. The genes are TRBV27 and TRBJ2-1, with 7 bases matching TRBD2. V was pared by 5 bases and J by 2 bases, with 3 bases of the junction left unmatched. The CDR3 length is 14 residues. CDR1 is MNHEY and CDR2 is SMNVEV in the germline V gene (reference sequence).